These 10 T cell receptor beta chains were sequenced from one sample in a study of T cell responses to AZD1222 COVID-19 vaccine. The protocol was immunoSEQ multiplex PCR, while the TCRdb copy is restricted to in-frame clones and leaves out a portion. Of approximately 84,000 clones in the sample, over 75% were seen once. This specimen consisted of peripheral blood, obtained 28 days after the second AZD1222 dose. These receptors were collected from an adult who received the AZD1222 COVID-19 vaccine.

The chain joins TRBV7-3 to TRBJ1-1, with D uncertain. Germline V CDR1 and CDR2: SGHTA, FQGTGA. Between the trimmed V and J ends, which lost 2 bases and 5 bases, there was a span of 12 bases. This CDR3 is 14 amino acids long. CDR3 loop: CASSLSIDGTEAFF. In nucleotides, the CDR3 is TGTGCCAGCAGCTTATCTATCGATGGGACTGAAGCTTTCTTT.

The chain employs TRBV19 and TRBJ2-7, with D perhaps matching TRBD1 (6 bases). The CDR3 is made up of 15 amino acids. CDR1 LNHDA and CDR2 SQIVND come from the germline V gene (reference sequence). The V end lost 5 bases, the J end lost 2 bases, and 16 bases lay between the germline ends. CDR3 protein: CASSFLQDSPYEQYF. CDR3 bases: TGTGCCAGTAGTTTTCTCCAGGACAGCCCCTACGAGCAGTACTTC.

V usage is TRBV3-1 (or the pseudogene TRBV3-2) and J usage is TRBJ1-4; D not resolved. V was shortened by 1 base and J by 3 bases, with 3 bases between the two germline ends. The germline CDR1 and CDR2 sequences are LGHDT and YNNKEL (reference sequence). CDR3 length: 13 amino acids. CDR3 sequence (DNA): TGTGCCAGCAGCCAAGGCTCTAATGAAAAACTGTTTTTT. As protein: CASSQGSNEKLFF.

The chain carries TRBV18 and TRBJ1-6; 8 bases are shared with TRBD1. From germline, CDR1 is KGHSH and CDR2 LQKENI. V lost 1 base, J lost 10 bases, and 12 bases stayed unmatched. CDR3 length equals 17 residues. CDR3 DNA sequence: TGTGCCAGCTCACCACAAAGGCTTCAGGGGGCGCGGTCACCCCTCCACTTT. Translating it yields CASSPQRLQGARSPLHF.

The J gene is TRBJ2-2, the V gene TRBV19, with 7 bases lining up with TRBD1. CDR3 length: 14 residues. V lost 6 bases to trimming and J lost 5 bases; unmatched junction nucleotides: 6. Germline V CDR1 and CDR2: LNHDA, SQIVND (reference sequence). The CDR3 is CASSRDSGTGELFF. The CDR3 region has the DNA TGTGCCAGTAGCAGGGACAGTGGTACCGGGGAGCTGTTTTTT.

The rearrangement links TRBV3-1 (or the pseudogene TRBV3-2) to TRBJ2-5, with 11 bases that match TRBD2. V was clipped by 4 bases and J by 5 bases; unmatched bases: 6. Germline V lookup: CDR1 LGHDT, CDR2 YNNKEL (reference sequence). The CDR3 length is 15 residues. The CDR3 nucleotides are TGTGCCAGCAGCCCTAGCGGGGGGCCCCTGGAGACCCAGTACTTC. Its translation: CASSPSGGPLETQYF.

V is TRBV7-3 and J is TRBJ2-3; TRBD1 aligns across 9 bases. This CDR3 has 15 residues. Germline V gene sequence: CDR1 SGHTA, CDR2 FQGTGA. J lost 3 bases, V lost 5 bases, and 6 bases had no gene match. For the CDR3, the DNA is TGTGCCAGCAGCCACACAGGGGGCTCAACAGATACGCAGTATTTT. It is translated as CASSHTGGSTDTQYF.

The chain is built from TRBV28 and TRBJ1-6; 7 bases align to TRBD1. The CDR3 has 15 amino acids. Germline values: CDR1 MDHEN, CDR2 SYDVKM. V shed 6 bases and J 3 bases; nucleotides not matched to a gene: 5. The CDR3 coding sequence is TGTGCCAGCAGGTTCGGGACAGTCTATAATTCACCCCTCCACTTT. Translation: CASRFGTVYNSPLHF.

The CDR3 sequence is CASSFEAGSYNSPLHF. The DNA of the CDR3 is TGTGCCAGCAGCTTCGAGGCCGGGTCCTATAATTCACCCCTCCACTTT. The chain links TRBV5-5 to TRBJ1-6; D uncertain. Trimming pared 2 bases from V and 1 base from J, leaving 10 bases between. The V gene's germline CDR1 is SGHKS and CDR2 YYEKEE (reference sequence). The CDR3 is made up of 16 amino acids.

The chain uses TRBV6-5 and TRBJ2-7, with D uncertain. CDR3 length: 15 residues. V lost 7 bases and J lost 2, with 18 bases in between. CDR1 and CDR2 (germline): MNHEY, SVGAGI. CDR3 loop: CASTPGWARTYEQYF. CDR3 coding DNA: TGTGCCAGCACCCCAGGCTGGGCCAGAACCTACGAGCAGTACTTC.